A selection of T cell receptor beta chains follows, all from one sample in a study of blood T cell repertoires in COVID-19. Some clones are missing from TCRdb's copy, which holds only in-frame ones; the method was immunoSEQ multiplex PCR. Found here are 85,000 to 90,000 clones, about 89% of them singletons; the top ten hold under 1.2%. Input material: peripheral blood. These receptors originate from a human donor in a cohort sampled during active COVID-19. Both conserved end residues are part of each CDR3. A D gene is named only where the DNA matches it firmly. Clone size appears in some rows only: once, few, many, or a class for an expanded clone.

J gene: TRBJ1-5; V gene: TRBV15; D gene: .; clone size: .; CDR3 DNA: TGTGCCACCAGCAGAGGGCAGGTGGACAATCAGCCCCAGCATTTT; CDR3 protein: CATSRGQVDNQPQHF
J gene: TRBJ1-1; V gene: TRBV27; D gene: .; clone size: .; CDR3 DNA: TGTGCCAGCAGTTTGGGGAGCCCCGACACTGAAGCTTTCTTT; CDR3 protein: CASSLGSPDTEAFF
J gene: TRBJ2-7; V gene: TRBV7-9; D gene: TRBD2; clone size: .; CDR3 DNA: TGTGCCAGCAGCCTGACTAGCGGGAGTTTATACGAGCAGTACTTC; CDR3 protein: CASSLTSGSLYEQYF
J gene: TRBJ2-3; V gene: TRBV9; D gene: TRBD2; clone size: .; CDR3 DNA: TGTGCCAGCAGCGTAGCCGGTGGTAGCGGGATCTGGTATACGCAGTATTTT; CDR3 protein: CASSVAGGSGIWYTQYF
J gene: TRBJ1-1; V gene: TRBV2; D gene: .; clone size: .; CDR3 DNA: TGTGCCAGCAGGTCGGACATTGTCTCTGAAGCTTTCTTT; CDR3 protein: CASRSDIVSEAFF
J gene: TRBJ1-1; V gene: TRBV3-1/TRBV3-2; D gene: TRBD1; clone size: .; CDR3 DNA: TGTGCCAGCAGCCCTTGGGACAGTACCGAAGCTTTCTTT; CDR3 protein: CASSPWDSTEAFF
J gene: TRBJ2-3; V gene: TRBV19; D gene: .; clone size: .; CDR3 DNA: TGTGCCAGTATGACCGGACAGGACTATGGAACAGATACGCAGTATTTT; CDR3 protein: CASMTGQDYGTDTQYF
J gene: TRBJ1-1; V gene: TRBV14; D gene: .; clone size: .; CDR3 DNA: TGTGCCAGCAGCCAAGATAGGGGCGGTAGAAGGTGGAACACTGAAGCTTTCTTT; CDR3 protein: CASSQDRGGRRWNTEAFF
J gene: TRBJ2-7; V gene: TRBV27; D gene: TRBD1; clone size: once; CDR3 DNA: TGTGCCAGCAAACCCGGGACAGGGCACAACGAGCAGTACTTC; CDR3 protein: CASKPGTGHNEQYF
J gene: TRBJ1-2; V gene: TRBV12-3/TRBV12-4; D gene: .; clone size: .; CDR3 DNA: TGTGCCAGCAGTTTTGGGGGCTATAGCGGCTACACCTTC; CDR3 protein: CASSFGGYSGYTF
J gene: TRBJ2-3; V gene: TRBV5-1; D gene: TRBD1; clone size: .; CDR3 DNA: TGCGCCAGCAGGACCGGGACAGGGTCAGATACGCAGTATTTT; CDR3 protein: CASRTGTGSDTQYF
J gene: TRBJ1-1; V gene: TRBV5-8; D gene: TRBD1; clone size: .; CDR3 DNA: TGTGCCAGCAGCTTGGGAGGGGGCCTGGGGTGGACTGAAGCTTTCTTT; CDR3 protein: CASSLGGGLGWTEAFF
J gene: TRBJ2-5; V gene: TRBV20-1; D gene: .; clone size: .; CDR3 DNA: TGCAGTGCTAGTCTTCAGCGGGAGACCCAGTACTTC; CDR3 protein: CSASLQRETQYF
J gene: TRBJ2-3; V gene: TRBV19; D gene: TRBD2; clone size: .; CDR3 DNA: TGTGCCAGTGGAACTAGCGGGCCTGGCACAGATACGCAGTATTTT; CDR3 protein: CASGTSGPGTDTQYF
J gene: TRBJ2-5; V gene: TRBV29-1; D gene: TRBD1; clone size: .; CDR3 DNA: TGCAGCGTTGACGGGACAGGGGTAGAGACCCAGTACTTC; CDR3 protein: CSVDGTGVETQYF
J gene: TRBJ2-1; V gene: TRBV19; D gene: TRBD2; clone size: .; CDR3 DNA: TGTGCCAGTAGTATACAGAGTAGACTAGCGGGACAAAATGAGCAGTTCTTC; CDR3 protein: CASSIQSRLAGQNEQFF
J gene: TRBJ2-5; V gene: TRBV7-8; D gene: TRBD1; clone size: .; CDR3 DNA: TGTGCCAGCAGCCTACCGGGACAGGGGATGGAGACCCAGTACTTC; CDR3 protein: CASSLPGQGMETQYF
J gene: TRBJ2-3; V gene: TRBV28; D gene: TRBD1; clone size: .; CDR3 DNA: TGTGCCAGCAGTCTTAGGGACAGGCTCACAGATACGCAGTATTTT; CDR3 protein: CASSLRDRLTDTQYF
J gene: TRBJ2-1; V gene: TRBV7-3; D gene: TRBD2; clone size: .; CDR3 DNA: TGTGCCAGCAGCTTAAGACGGGGGACTAGCGGTCATAGTGAGCAGTTCTTC; CDR3 protein: CASSLRRGTSGHSEQFF
J gene: TRBJ2-7; V gene: TRBV28; D gene: TRBD2; clone size: .; CDR3 DNA: TGTGCCACCCGCGGGGGGTACGAGCAGTACTTC; CDR3 protein: CATRGGYEQYF
J gene: TRBJ1-2; V gene: TRBV28; D gene: .; clone size: .; CDR3 DNA: TGTGCCAGCAGTTTGGGGCAGAACTATGGCTACACCTTC; CDR3 protein: CASSLGQNYGYTF
J gene: TRBJ2-1; V gene: TRBV28; D gene: TRBD1; clone size: once; CDR3 DNA: TGTGCCAGCAGTGCCCTGACAGGGAGCTCCTACAATGAGCAGTTCTTC; CDR3 protein: CASSALTGSSYNEQFF
J gene: TRBJ2-7; V gene: TRBV15; D gene: .; clone size: .; CDR3 DNA: TGTGCCACCAGCCGTGAAGGGGCTTCCTACGAGCAGTACTTC; CDR3 protein: CATSREGASYEQYF
J gene: TRBJ1-2; V gene: TRBV6-5; D gene: .; clone size: .; CDR3 DNA: TGTGCCAGCAGTTGGGTACAGGGCTATGGCTACACCTTC; CDR3 protein: CASSWVQGYGYTF
J gene: TRBJ1-1; V gene: TRBV28; D gene: .; clone size: .; CDR3 DNA: TGTGCCAGCATAGGGGACACTGAAGCTTTCTTT; CDR3 protein: CASIGDTEAFF
J gene: TRBJ1-4; V gene: TRBV5-5; D gene: .; clone size: once; CDR3 DNA: TGTGCCAGCAGCTTGGCAGGGCCCGAAAAACTGTTTTTT; CDR3 protein: CASSLAGPEKLFF
J gene: TRBJ1-1; V gene: TRBV28; D gene: .; clone size: .; CDR3 DNA: TGTGCCAGCAGTTTAGAAAATACGGCGTGGAGAGCTTTCTTT; CDR3 protein: CASSLENTAWRAFF
J gene: TRBJ2-7; V gene: TRBV18; D gene: .; clone size: .; CDR3 DNA: TGTGCCAGCTCAGCGGGACAGCCCACAAGCTCCTACGAGCAGTACTTC; CDR3 protein: CASSAGQPTSSYEQYF
J gene: TRBJ1-1; V gene: TRBV29-1; D gene: TRBD1; clone size: few; CDR3 DNA: TGCAGCGTTGTTCCGGGACAGGGGGAGGCTTTCTTT; CDR3 protein: CSVVPGQGEAFF
J gene: TRBJ2-1; V gene: TRBV29-1; D gene: .; clone size: .; CDR3 DNA: TGCAGCGTTGTCCGGGACTTAAATGGGAATGAGCAGTTCTTC; CDR3 protein: CSVVRDLNGNEQFF
J gene: TRBJ1-1; V gene: TRBV20-1; D gene: .; clone size: .; CDR3 DNA: TGCAGTGCGTCACAGGAGACTGAAGCTTTCTTT; CDR3 protein: CSASQETEAFF
J gene: TRBJ2-7; V gene: TRBV27; D gene: TRBD1; clone size: .; CDR3 DNA: TGTGCCAGCAGCCTCGGACAGGGGGGTTACTGGCACGAGCAGTACTTC; CDR3 protein: CASSLGQGGYWHEQYF
J gene: TRBJ1-1; V gene: TRBV20-1; D gene: .; clone size: .; CDR3 DNA: TGCAGTGCTAGCAGAGCTTTCTTT; CDR3 protein: CSASRAFF
J gene: TRBJ2-5; V gene: TRBV3-1/TRBV3-2; D gene: TRBD2; clone size: .; CDR3 DNA: TGTGCCAGCAGCCAAAGGGATCGGGGACTAGCGATTCAAGAGACCCAGTACTTC; CDR3 protein: CASSQRDRGLAIQETQYF
J gene: TRBJ1-1; V gene: TRBV28; D gene: TRBD1; clone size: .; CDR3 DNA: TGTGCCAGCAGTTTGGGGGGGGACAGGAGGAACACTGAAGCTTTCTTT; CDR3 protein: CASSLGGDRRNTEAFF
J gene: TRBJ2-7; V gene: TRBV11-3; D gene: TRBD2; clone size: .; CDR3 DNA: TGTGCCAGCAGCCTAGGGGCGGGAGTTCCCTACGAGCAGTACTTC; CDR3 protein: CASSLGAGVPYEQYF
J gene: TRBJ2-7; V gene: TRBV30; D gene: TRBD1; clone size: .; CDR3 DNA: TGTGCCTGGAGTGTAGGGGGCGACGAGCAGTACTTC; CDR3 protein: CAWSVGGDEQYF
J gene: TRBJ1-2; V gene: TRBV29-1; D gene: TRBD1; clone size: .; CDR3 DNA: TGCAGCGTTCCGGGGGGGACAGGGAAGGACTACACCTTC; CDR3 protein: CSVPGGTGKDYTF